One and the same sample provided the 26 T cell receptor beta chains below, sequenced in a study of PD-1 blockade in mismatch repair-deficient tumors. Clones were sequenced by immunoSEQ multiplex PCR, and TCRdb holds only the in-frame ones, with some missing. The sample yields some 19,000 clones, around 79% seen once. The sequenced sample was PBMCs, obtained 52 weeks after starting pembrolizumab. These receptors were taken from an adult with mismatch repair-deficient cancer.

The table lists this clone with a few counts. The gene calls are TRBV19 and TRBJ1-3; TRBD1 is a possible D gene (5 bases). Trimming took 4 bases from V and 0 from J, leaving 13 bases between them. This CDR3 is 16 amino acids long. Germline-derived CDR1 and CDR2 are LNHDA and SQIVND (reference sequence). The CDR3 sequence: CASSNLLRASGNTIYF. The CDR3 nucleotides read TGTGCCAGTAGTAACTTGCTCAGGGCCTCTGGAAACACCATATATTTT.

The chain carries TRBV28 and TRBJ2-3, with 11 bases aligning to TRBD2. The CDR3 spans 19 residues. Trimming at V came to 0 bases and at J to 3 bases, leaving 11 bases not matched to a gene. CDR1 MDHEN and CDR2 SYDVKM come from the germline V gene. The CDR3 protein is CASSLWTLPTSGKTDTQYF. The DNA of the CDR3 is TGTGCCAGCAGTTTATGGACCCTGCCGACTAGCGGGAAAACAGATACGCAGTATTTT.

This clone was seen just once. The CDR3 loop reads CSTSSYRGRGYTF. Written as DNA, the CDR3 is TGCAGCACGAGCTCATACAGGGGAAGAGGCTACACCTTC. The chain combines TRBV29-1 with TRBJ1-2, with TRBD1 identical over 7 bases. CDR1 is SQVTM and CDR2 is ANQGSEA in the germline V gene. J gave up 8 bases and V 8 bases, and 14 bases lay outside the gene matches. The CDR3 consists of 13 residues.

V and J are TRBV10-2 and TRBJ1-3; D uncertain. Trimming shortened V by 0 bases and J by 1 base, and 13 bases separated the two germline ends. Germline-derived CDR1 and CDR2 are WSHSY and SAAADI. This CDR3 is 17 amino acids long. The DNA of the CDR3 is TGCGCCAGCAGTGAGTCGACTACCGCCACTTCTGGAAACACCATATATTTT. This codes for CASSESTTATSGNTIYF.

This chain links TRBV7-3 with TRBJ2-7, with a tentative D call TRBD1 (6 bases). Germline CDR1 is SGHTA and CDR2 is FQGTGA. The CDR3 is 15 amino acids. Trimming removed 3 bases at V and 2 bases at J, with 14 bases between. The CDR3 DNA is TGTGCCAGCAGCTTCGACAGGTCCACCGCCTACGAGCAGTACTTC. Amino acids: CASSFDRSTAYEQYF.

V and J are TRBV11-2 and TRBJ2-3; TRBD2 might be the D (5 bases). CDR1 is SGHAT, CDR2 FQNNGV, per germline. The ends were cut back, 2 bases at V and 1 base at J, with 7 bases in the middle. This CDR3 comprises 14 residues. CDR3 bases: TGTGCCAGCAGCTTATACGGGGGCACAGATACGCAGTATTTT. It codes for CASSLYGGTDTQYF.

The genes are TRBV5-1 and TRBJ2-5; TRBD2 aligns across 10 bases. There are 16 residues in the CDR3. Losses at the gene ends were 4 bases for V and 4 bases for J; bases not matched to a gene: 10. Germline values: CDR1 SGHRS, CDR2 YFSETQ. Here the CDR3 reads CASSPGLALLGETQYF. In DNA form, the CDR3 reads TGCGCCAGCAGCCCGGGACTAGCGTTATTGGGAGAGACCCAGTACTTC. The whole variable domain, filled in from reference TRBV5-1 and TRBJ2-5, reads KAGVTQTPRYLIKTRGQQVTLSCSPISGHRSVSWYQQTPGQGLQFLFEYFSETQRNKGNFPGRFSGRQFSNSRSEMNVSTLELGDSALYLCASSPGLALLGETQYFGPGTRLLVL.

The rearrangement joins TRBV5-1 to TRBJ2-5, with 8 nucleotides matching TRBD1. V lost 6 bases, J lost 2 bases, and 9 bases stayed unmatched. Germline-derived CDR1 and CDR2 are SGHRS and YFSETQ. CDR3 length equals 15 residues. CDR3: CASTRTGFAQETQYF. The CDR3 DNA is TGCGCCAGCACCCGGACAGGGTTCGCTCAAGAGACCCAGTACTTC.

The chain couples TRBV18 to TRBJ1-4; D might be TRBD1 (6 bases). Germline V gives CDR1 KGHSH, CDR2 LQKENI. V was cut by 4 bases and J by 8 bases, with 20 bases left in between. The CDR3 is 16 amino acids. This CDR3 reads CASSQLEGGRGEKLFF. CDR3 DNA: TGTGCCAGCTCACAGCTCGAGGGGGGGCGAGGAGAAAAACTGTTTTTT.

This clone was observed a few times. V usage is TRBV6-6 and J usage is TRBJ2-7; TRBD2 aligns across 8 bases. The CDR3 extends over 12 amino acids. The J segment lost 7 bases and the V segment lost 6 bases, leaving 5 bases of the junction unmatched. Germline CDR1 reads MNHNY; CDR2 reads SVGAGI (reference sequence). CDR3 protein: CASRRGAGEQYF. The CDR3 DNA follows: TGTGCCAGCAGGCGGGGGGCTGGGGAGCAGTACTTC.

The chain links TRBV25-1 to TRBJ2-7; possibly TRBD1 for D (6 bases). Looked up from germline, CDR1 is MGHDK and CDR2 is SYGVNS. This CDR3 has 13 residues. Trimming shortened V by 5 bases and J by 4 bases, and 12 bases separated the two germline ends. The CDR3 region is CASSSSGEYEQYF. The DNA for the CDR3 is TGTGCCAGCAGTAGTTCAGGGGAGTACGAGCAGTACTTC.

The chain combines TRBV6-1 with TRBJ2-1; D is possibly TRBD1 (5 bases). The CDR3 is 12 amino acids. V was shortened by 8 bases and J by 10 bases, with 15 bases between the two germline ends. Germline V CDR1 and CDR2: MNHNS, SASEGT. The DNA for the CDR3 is TGTGCCAGCGAAGGGGTCTTTTCCGAGCAGTTCTTC. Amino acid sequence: CASEGVFSEQFF.

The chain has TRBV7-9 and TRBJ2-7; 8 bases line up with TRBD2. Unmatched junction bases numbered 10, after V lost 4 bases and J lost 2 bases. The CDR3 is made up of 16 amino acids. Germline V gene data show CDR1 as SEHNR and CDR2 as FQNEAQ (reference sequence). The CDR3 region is CASSSGLSGIAYEQYF. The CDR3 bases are TGTGCCAGCAGCTCCGGCCTTAGCGGGATAGCCTACGAGCAGTACTTC. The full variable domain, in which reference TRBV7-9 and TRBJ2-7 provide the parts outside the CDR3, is DTGVSQNPRHKITKRGQNVTFRCDPISEHNRLYWYRQTLGQGPEFLTYFQNEAQLEKSRLLSDRFSAERPKGSFSTLEIQRTEQGDSAMYLCASSSGLSGIAYEQYFGPGTRLTVT.

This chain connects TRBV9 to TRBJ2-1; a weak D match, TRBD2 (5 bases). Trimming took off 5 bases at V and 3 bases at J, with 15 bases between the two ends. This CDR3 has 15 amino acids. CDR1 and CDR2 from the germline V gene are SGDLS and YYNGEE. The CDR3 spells CASRPLARSYNEQFF. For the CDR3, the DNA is TGTGCCAGCAGGCCCCTAGCCCGCAGCTACAATGAGCAGTTCTTC.

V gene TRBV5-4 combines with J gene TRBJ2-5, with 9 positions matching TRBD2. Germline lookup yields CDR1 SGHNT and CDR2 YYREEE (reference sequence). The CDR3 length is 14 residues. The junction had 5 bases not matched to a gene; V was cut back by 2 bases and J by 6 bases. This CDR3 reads CASSLGSGSKTQYF. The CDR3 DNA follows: TGTGCCAGCAGCTTAGGTAGCGGGAGTAAGACCCAGTACTTC.

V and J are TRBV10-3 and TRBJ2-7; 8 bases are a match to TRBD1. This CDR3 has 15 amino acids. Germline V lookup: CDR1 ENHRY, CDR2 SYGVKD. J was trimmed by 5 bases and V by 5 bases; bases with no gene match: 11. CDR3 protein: CAISSDRELFHEQYF. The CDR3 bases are TGTGCCATCAGTTCGGACAGGGAATTATTCCACGAGCAGTACTTC.

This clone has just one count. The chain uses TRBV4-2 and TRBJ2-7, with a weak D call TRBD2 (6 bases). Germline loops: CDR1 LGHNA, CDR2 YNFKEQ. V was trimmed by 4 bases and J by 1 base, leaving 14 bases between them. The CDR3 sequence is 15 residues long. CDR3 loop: CASSRGAGPSYEQYF. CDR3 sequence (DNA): TGTGCCAGCAGCCGAGGAGCGGGTCCGTCCTACGAGCAGTACTTC.

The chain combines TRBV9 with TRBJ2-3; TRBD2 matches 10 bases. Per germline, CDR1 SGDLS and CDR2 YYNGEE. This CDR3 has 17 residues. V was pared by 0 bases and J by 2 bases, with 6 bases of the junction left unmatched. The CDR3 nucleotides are TGTGCCAGCAGCGTAGGAAGCGGGAGGGTTTACACAGATACGCAGTATTTT. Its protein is CASSVGSGRVYTDTQYF. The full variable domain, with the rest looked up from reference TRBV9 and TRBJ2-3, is DSGVTQTPKHLITATGQRVTLRCSPRSGDLSVYWYQQSLDQGLQFLIQYYNGEERAKGNILERFSAQQFPDLHSELNLSSLELGDSALYFCASSVGSGRVYTDTQYFGPGTRLTVL.

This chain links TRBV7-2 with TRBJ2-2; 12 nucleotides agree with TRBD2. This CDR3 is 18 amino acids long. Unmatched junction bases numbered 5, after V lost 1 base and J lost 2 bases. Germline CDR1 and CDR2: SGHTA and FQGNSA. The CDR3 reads CASSLDWTSGVNTGELFF. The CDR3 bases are TGTGCCAGCAGCTTAGATTGGACTAGCGGGGTAAACACCGGGGAGCTGTTTTTT.

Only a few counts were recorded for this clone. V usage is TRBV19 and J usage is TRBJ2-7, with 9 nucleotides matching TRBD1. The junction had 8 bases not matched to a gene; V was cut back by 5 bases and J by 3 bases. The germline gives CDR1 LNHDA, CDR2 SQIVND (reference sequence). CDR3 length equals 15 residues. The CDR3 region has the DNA TGTGCCAGTAGTGAACAGGGGGCGCAGGGCTACGAGCAGTACTTC. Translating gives CASSEQGAQGYEQYF.

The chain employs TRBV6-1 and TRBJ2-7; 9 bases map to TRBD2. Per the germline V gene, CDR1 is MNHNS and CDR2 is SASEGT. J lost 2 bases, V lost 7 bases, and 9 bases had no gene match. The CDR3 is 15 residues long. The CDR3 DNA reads TGTGCCAGCACATTAGCGGGAGTCAGCCCCTACGAGCAGTACTTC. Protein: CASTLAGVSPYEQYF.

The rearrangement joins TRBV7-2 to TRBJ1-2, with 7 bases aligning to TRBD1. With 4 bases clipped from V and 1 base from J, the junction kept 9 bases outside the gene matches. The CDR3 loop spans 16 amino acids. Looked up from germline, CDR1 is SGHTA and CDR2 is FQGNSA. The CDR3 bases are TGTGCCAGCAGCTATCCGGGACAGATCTATAACTATGGCTACACCTTC. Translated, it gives CASSYPGQIYNYGYTF.

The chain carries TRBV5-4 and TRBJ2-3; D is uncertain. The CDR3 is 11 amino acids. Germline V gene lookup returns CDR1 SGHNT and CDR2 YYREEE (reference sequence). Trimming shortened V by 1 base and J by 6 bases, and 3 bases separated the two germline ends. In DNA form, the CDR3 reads TGTGCCAGCAGCTTGCTCGATACGCAGTATTTT. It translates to CASSLLDTQYF.

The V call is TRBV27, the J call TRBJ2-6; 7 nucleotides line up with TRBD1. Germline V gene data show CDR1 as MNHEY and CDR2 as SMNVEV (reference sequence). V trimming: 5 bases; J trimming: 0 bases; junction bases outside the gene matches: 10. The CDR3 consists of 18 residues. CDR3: CASSALQGRSSGANVLTF. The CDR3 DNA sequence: TGTGCCAGCAGTGCCCTACAGGGGCGAAGCTCTGGGGCCAACGTCCTGACTTTC.

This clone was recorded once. CDR3 sequence: CASREGLAGSTDTQYF. The CDR3 DNA follows: TGTGCCAGCAGGGAGGGACTAGCGGGATCCACAGATACGCAGTATTTT. V usage is TRBV5-4 and J usage is TRBJ2-3, with 13 bases fitting TRBD2. CDR1 SGHNT and CDR2 YYREEE come from the germline V gene (reference sequence). The CDR3 spans 16 residues. V trimming: 5 bases; J trimming: 2 bases; junction bases outside the gene matches: 5.

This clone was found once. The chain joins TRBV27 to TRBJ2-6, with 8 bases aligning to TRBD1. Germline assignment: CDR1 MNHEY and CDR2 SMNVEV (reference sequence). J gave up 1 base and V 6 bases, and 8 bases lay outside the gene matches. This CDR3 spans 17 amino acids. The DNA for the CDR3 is TGTGCCAGCAGCTGGACAGGGACCACTTCTGGGGCCAACGTCCTGACTTTC. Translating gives CASSWTGTTSGANVLTF.